This TCR beta chain was documented in a study of blood T cells in healthy people across ages. About the research overall: For every two T cells, template switching captured about one barcoded beta molecule.

The use of a sample-barcoded 5' primer and a J-beta primer mix characterized a second PCR of roughly 6 to 11 cycles. Every individual sample yielded 2.5 million or more paired-end reads (each containing CDR3). From the 5' RACE reads, TCRdb called clonotypes with MiXCR, one entry per CDR3 protein. The sample carries hundreds of thousands of distinct CDR3 sequences, over 20% recorded once. In the case of this clonotype: Its target is unknown.

Study conclusions and caveats: Roughly linearly, TCR beta diversity per million T cells fell as age increased.

Those donating, healthy Caucasian individuals from Russia, were aged roughly 6 to 100. The V end lost 2 bases, the J end lost 2 bases, and 11 bases lay between the germline ends. The CDR3 length is 15 residues. Germline V CDR1 and CDR2: SGHRS, YFSETQ. This chain uses TRBV5-1 with TRBJ1-3, with a tentative D call TRBD1 (6 bases). Sequencing was carried out using blood. This receptor was obtained from a man aged 65-85 years in good health. CDR3 nucleotide sequence: TGCGCCAGCAGCTTCGAAGGGGGGGCTGGAAACACCATATATTTT. Its translation: CASSFEGGAGNTIYF.